A single count supports the clone carrying this T cell receptor beta chain. Its antigen is unidentified. The sample is drawn from a study of T cell repertoires in cytomegalovirus infection. Study-wide background: Signatures in public TCR beta sequences pointed to both CMV infection and matching HLA type. Study findings and constraints: Clonotype analysis showed dominance of the ex vivo response by HLA-C-restricted CMV-specific TCR beta clonotypes. Pooled public TCR beta family frequency picked out CMV carriers with the relevant HLA.

Using its own MiXCR run on the reads, TCRdb lists one record per CDR3 protein. The sample records hundreds of thousands of distinct CDR3 sequences, roughly 24% being singletons. The germline gives CDR1 LNHDA, CDR2 SQIVND (reference sequence). The CDR3 runs to 14 residues. V lost 3 bases, J lost 3 bases, and 3 bases stayed unmatched. The chain carries TRBV19 and TRBJ2-7; 9 bases are a match to TRBD1. The sample consisted of CD8+ T cells from PBMCs. The source of this sequence is a human donor in good health (CMV status not recorded). Some clones in this sample may be carry-over from other donors' samples. As DNA, the CDR3 is TGTGCCAGTAGTATTGGACAGGGGAGCTACGAGCAGTACTTC. It specifies CASSIGQGSYEQYF. Full variable domain (missing parts from reference TRBV19 and TRBJ2-7): DGGITQSPKYLFRKEGQNVTLSCEQNLNHDAMYWYRQDPGQGLRLIYYSQIVNDFQKGDIAEGYSVSREKKESFPLTVTSAQKNPTAFYLCASSIGQGSYEQYFGPGTRLTVT.